This TCR beta chain is from a study of blood T cell repertoires in COVID-19. Study details: Samples representing acute and convalescent COVID-19 were sourced from the United States, Italy and Spain.

Per germline, CDR1 MNHEY and CDR2 SVGAGI. The trim removed 6 bases at V and 6 bases at J, leaving 8 bases unmatched. This CDR3 has 15 amino acids. Generated by immunoSEQ multiplex PCR, the TCRdb table keeps only in-frame clones and is missing some. In the table there are 150,000 to 160,000 clones, approximately 80% of which are singletons. This clone was seen once. V and J are TRBV6-5 and TRBJ2-3, with 11 bases identical to TRBD2. Sequencing input: peripheral blood. The sequence was obtained from a man aged 60-69 years with acute or convalescent COVID-19. CDR3 nucleotide sequence: TGTGCCAGCAGGACCAATAGCGGGGGGGCGGATACGCAGTATTTT. Protein sequence: CASRTNSGGADTQYF.